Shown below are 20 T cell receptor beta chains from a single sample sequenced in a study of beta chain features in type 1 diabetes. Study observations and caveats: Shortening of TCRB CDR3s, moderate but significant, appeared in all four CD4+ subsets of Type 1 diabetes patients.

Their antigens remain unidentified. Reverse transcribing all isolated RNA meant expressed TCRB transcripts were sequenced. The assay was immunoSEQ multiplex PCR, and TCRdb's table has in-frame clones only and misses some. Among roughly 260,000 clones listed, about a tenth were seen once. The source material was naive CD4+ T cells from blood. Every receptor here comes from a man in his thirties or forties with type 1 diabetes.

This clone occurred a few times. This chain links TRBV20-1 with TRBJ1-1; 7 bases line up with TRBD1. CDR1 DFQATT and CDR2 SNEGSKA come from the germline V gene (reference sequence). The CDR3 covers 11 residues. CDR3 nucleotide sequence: TGCAGGCCTGCAGGGGGCACTGAAGCTTTCTTT. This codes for CRPAGGTEAFF.

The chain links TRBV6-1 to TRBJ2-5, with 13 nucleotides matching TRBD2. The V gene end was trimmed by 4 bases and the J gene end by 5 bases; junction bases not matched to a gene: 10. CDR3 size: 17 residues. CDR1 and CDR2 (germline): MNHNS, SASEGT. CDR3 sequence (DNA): TGTGCCAGCAGTGCCCGGGGACTAGCGGGGTCTGGGGAGACCCAGTACTTC. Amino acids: CASSARGLAGSGETQYF.

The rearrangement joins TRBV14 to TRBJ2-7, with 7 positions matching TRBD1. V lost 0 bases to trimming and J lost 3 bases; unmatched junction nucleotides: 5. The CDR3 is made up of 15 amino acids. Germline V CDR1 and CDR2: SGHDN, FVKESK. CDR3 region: CASSQEPGGYYEQYF. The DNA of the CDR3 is TGTGCCAGCAGCCAAGAGCCAGGGGGTTACTACGAGCAGTACTTC. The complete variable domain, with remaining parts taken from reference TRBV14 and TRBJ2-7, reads EAGVTQFPSHSVIEKGQTVTLRCDPISGHDNLYWYRRVMGKEIKFLLHFVKESKQDESGMPNNRFLAERTGGTYSTLKVQPAELEDSGVYFCASSQEPGGYYEQYFGPGTRLTVT.

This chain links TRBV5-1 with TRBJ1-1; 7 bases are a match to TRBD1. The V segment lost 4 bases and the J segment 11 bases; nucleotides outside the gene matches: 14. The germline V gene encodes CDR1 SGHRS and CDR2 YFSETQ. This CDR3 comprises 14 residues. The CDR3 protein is CASSPGTDFVWAFF. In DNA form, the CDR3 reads TGCGCCAGCAGCCCCGGGACAGACTTCGTATGGGCTTTCTTT.

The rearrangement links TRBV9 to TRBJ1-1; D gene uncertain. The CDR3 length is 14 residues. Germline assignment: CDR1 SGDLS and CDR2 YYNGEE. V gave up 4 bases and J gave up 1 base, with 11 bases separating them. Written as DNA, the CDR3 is TGTGCCAGCAGCCGTAGAAGTGGGAACACTGAAGCTTTCTTT. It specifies CASSRRSGNTEAFF.

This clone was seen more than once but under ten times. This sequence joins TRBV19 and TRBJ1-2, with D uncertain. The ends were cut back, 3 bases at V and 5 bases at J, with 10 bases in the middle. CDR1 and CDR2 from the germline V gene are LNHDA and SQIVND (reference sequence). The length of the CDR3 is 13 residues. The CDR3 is CASSIESWYGYTF. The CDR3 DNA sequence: TGTGCCAGTAGTATCGAGTCTTGGTATGGCTACACCTTC.

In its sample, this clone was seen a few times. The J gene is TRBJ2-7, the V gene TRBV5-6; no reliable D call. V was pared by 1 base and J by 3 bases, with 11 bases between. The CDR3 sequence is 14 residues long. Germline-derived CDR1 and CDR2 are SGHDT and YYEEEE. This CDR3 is CASSLSRRHYEQYF. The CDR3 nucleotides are TGTGCCAGCAGCTTGTCCAGGCGTCACTACGAGCAGTACTTC.

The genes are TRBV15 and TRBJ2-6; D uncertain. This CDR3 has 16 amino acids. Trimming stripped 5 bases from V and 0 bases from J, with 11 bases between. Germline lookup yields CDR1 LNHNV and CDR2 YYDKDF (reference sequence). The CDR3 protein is CATSGPRFSGANVLTF. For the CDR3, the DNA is TGTGCCACCAGCGGGCCAAGGTTCTCTGGGGCCAACGTCCTGACTTTC.

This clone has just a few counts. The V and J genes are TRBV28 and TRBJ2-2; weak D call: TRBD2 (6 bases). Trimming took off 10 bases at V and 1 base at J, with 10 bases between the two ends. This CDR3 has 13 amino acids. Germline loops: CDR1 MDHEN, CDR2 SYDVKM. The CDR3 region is CATQAGNTGELFF. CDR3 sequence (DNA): TGTGCCACTCAAGCGGGGAACACCGGGGAGCTGTTTTTT.

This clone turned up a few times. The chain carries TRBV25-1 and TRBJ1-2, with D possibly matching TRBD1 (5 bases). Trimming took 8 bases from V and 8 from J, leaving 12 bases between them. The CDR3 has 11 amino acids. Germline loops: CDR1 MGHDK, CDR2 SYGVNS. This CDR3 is CASEEGRGYTF. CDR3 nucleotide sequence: TGTGCCAGCGAGGAGGGGCGAGGCTACACCTTC.

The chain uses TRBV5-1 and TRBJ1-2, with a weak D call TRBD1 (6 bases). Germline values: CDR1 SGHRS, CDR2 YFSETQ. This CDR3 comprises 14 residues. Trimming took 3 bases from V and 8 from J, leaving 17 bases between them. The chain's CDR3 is CASSSAPGVGGYTF. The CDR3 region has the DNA TGCGCCAGCAGCTCGGCCCCAGGGGTTGGCGGCTACACCTTC.

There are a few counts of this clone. CDR3 bases: TGTGCCAGCAGTTATGCCCCACAGAACACTGAAGCTTTCTTT. Its protein product is CASSYAPQNTEAFF. J is TRBJ1-1 and V is TRBV6-5, with unresolved D. Per the germline V gene, CDR1 is MNHEY and CDR2 is SVGAGI. The ends were cut back, 3 bases at V and 1 base at J, with 9 bases in the middle. The CDR3 spans 14 residues.

The CDR3 DNA is TGTGCCAGCAGCACCCGGACAGGGGACGAGCAGTACTTC. Translating gives CASSTRTGDEQYF. This chain uses TRBV7-3 with TRBJ2-7; TRBD1 agrees at 9 bases. Unmatched junction bases numbered 4, after V lost 5 bases and J lost 5 bases. The CDR3 loop spans 13 amino acids. Germline loops: CDR1 SGHTA, CDR2 FQGTGA.

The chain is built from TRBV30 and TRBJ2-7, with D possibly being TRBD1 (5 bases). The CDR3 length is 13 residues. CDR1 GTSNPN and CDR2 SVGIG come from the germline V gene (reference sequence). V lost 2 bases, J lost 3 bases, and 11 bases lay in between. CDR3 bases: TGTGCCTGGAGTCCCGGACAACTCTACGAGCAGTACTTC. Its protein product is CAWSPGQLYEQYF. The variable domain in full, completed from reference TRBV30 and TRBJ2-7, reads SQTIHQWPATLVQPVGSPLSLECTVEGTSNPNLYWYRQAAGRGLQLLFYSVGIGQISSEVPQNLSASRPQDRQFILSSKKLLLSDSGFYLCAWSPGQLYEQYFGPGTRLTVT.

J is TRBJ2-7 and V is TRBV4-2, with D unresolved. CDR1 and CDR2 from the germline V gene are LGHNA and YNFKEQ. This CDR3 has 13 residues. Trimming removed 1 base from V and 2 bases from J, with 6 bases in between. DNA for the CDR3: TGTGCCAGCAGCCAAGGCCAGACCTACGAGCAGTACTTC. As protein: CASSQGQTYEQYF.

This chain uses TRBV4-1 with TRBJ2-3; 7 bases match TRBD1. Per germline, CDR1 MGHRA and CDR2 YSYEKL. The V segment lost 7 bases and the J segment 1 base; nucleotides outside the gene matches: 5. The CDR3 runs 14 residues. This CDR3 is CASTRTGGTDTQYF. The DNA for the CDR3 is TGCGCCAGCACTAGGACAGGAGGCACAGATACGCAGTATTTT.

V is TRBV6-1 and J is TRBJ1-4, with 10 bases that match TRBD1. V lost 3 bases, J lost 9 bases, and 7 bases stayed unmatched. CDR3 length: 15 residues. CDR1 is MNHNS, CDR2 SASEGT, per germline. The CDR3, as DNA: TGTGCCAGCAGTGATGGAGGGACAGGGGACAAAAAACTGTTTTTT. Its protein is CASSDGGTGDKKLFF.

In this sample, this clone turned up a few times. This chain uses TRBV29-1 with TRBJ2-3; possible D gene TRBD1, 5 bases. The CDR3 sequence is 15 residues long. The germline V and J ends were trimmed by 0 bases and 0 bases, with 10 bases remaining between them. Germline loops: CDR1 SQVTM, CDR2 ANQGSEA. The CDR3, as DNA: TGCAGCGTTGAAGACTTACAGGAGAGCACAGATACGCAGTATTTT. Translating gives CSVEDLQESTDTQYF.

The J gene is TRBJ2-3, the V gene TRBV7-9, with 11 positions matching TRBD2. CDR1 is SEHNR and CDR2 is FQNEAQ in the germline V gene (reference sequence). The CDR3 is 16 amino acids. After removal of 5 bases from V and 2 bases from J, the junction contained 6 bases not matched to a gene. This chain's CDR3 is CASSRGLAGNTDTQYF. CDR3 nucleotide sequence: TGTGCCAGCAGCCGCGGACTAGCGGGTAACACAGATACGCAGTATTTT. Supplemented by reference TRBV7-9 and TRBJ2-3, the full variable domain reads DTGVSQNPRHKITKRGQNVTFRCDPISEHNRLYWYRQTLGQGPEFLTYFQNEAQLEKSRLLSDRFSAERPKGSFSTLEIQRTEQGDSAMYLCASSRGLAGNTDTQYFGPGTRLTVL.

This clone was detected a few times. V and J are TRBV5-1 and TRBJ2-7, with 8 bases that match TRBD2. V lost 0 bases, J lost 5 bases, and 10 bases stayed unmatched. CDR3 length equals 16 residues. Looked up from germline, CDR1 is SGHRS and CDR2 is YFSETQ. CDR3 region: CASSLGFERGIHEQYF. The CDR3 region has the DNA TGCGCCAGCAGCTTGGGGTTCGAGCGGGGGATTCACGAGCAGTACTTC.